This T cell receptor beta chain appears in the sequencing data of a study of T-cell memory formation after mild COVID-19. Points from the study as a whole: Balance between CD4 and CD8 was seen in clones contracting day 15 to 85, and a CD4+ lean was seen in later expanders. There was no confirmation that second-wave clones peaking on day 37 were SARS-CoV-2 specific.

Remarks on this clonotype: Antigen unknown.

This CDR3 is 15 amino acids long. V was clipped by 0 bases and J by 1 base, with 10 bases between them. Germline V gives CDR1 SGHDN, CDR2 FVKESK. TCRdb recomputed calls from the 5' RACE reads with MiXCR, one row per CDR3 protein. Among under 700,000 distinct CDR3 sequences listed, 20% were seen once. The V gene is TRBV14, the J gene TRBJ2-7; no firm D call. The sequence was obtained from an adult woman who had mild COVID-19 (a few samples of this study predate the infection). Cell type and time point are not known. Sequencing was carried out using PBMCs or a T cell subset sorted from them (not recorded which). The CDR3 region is CASSQELSGSYEQYF. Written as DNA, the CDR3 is TGTGCCAGCAGCCAAGAACTCTCCGGTTCCTACGAGCAGTACTTC.